This note documents a single T cell receptor beta chain sequence. Its specificity is not known. Together with a sample-barcoded 5' primer, a J-beta primer mix was included in a second PCR lasting about 7 to 12 cycles. TCRdb ran MiXCR on the 5' RACE reads and lists one entry per CDR3 protein. The sample records some 900,000 distinct CDR3 sequences, about 44% being singletons. This sample stems from a study of blood T cells in healthy people across ages. Donor samples were obtained from healthy Caucasian individuals from Russia, aged roughly 6 to 90. A minimum of 6.5 million PBMCs was isolated per sample. Total RNA amounts of at least 5 micrograms were extracted per sample. After removal of 8 bases from V and 6 bases from J, the junction contained 9 bases not matched to a gene. The CDR3 length is 14 residues. Germline CDR1 is SNHLY and CDR2 is FYNNEI. Study observations and caveats: Roughly linearly, TCR beta diversity per million T cells fell as age increased.

The chain couples TRBV2 to TRBJ1-5, with 8 bases lining up with TRBD1. Sequencing was done on a sample of blood. The receptor was derived from a man aged 25-45 years in good health. CDR3 DNA: TGTGCCAGCGTCCCGGACAGGGCCACTCAGCCCCAGCATTTT. Its translation: CASVPDRATQPQHF.